This T cell receptor beta chain comes out of a study of CD8 T cells in ankylosing spondylitis. Broader study findings: Matched synovial fluid from ankylosing spondylitis patients was reported to be enriched for disease-linked clones. Disease-linked clones were CD8+ and relatively rare in peripheral blood.

There are 16 residues in the CDR3. V gave up 1 base and J gave up 5 bases; unmatched junction bases: 11. The germline V gene encodes CDR1 DFQATT and CDR2 SNEGSKA (reference sequence). This clonotype was found many times. No antigen is known for it. Scientists made TCR beta libraries using quantitative 5'-RACE with molecular barcodes. TCRdb independently ran MiXCR on the 5' RACE reads; one entry per CDR3 protein. This table holds around 230,000 distinct CDR3 sequences, over 7% found once. This rearrangement joins TRBV20-1 to TRBJ1-1; TRBD1 aligns across 9 bases. The clonotype comes from a female donor with ankylosing spondylitis or in good health (not recorded which). Sequencing input: blood, either unsorted or a sorted T cell fraction (not recorded which). The CDR3 nucleotides read TGCAGTGCTAGAGTGGCACCACAGGGGGCAAGGACTGAAGCTTTCTTT. It translates to CSARVAPQGARTEAFF.